This T cell receptor beta chain was sequenced in a study of T cell repertoires in ileal Crohn's disease. Overall study context: At surgery, 30% to 35% of patients smoked, with median disease duration 7.9 years.

On this clone: The antigen remains unidentified.

Study outcomes and limitations: High-frequency clones were more common in sorted CD8 than CD4 cells.

CDR1 is SGHRS, CDR2 YFSETQ, per germline. V was trimmed by 1 base and J by 6 bases, leaving 11 bases between them. The CDR3 runs 14 residues. Produced via immunoSEQ multiplex PCR; TCRdb's table is partial and in-frame only. The table shows some 15,000 clones, with just over 70% occurring only once. The receptor was isolated from an adult with Crohn's disease. This chain joins TRBV5-1 and TRBJ2-1; D call uncertain. Sequences were obtained from ileal tissue. This chain's CDR3 is CASSLSWASNEQFF. The CDR3 nucleotides are TGCGCCAGCAGCTTGAGCTGGGCGTCCAATGAGCAGTTCTTC.